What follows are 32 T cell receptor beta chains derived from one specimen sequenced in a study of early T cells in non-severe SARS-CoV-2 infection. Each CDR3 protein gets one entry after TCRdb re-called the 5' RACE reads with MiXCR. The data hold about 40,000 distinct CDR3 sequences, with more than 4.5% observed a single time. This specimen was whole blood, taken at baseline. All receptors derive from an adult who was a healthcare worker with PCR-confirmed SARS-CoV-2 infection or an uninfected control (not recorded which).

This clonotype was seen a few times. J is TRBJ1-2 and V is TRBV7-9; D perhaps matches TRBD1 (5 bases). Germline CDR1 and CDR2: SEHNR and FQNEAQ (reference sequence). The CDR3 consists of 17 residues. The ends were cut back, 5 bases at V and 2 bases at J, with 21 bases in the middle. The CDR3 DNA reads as TGTGCCAGCAGCCCGCCCCAGGGTGCACTTTCAAACTATGGCTACACCTTC. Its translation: CASSPPQGALSNYGYTF.

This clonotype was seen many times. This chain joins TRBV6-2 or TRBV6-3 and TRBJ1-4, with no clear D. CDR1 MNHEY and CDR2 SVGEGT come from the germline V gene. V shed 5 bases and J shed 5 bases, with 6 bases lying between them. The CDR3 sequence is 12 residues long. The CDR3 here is CASSQRNEKLFF. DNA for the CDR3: TGTGCCAGCAGTCAACGGAATGAAAAACTGTTTTTT.

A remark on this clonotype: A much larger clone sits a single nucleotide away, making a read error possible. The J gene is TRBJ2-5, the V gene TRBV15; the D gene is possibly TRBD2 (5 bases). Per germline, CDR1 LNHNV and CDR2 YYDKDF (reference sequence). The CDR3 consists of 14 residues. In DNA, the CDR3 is TGTGCCCCCAGCAGAGGACTCGTTGTTGAGACCCAGTACTTC. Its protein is CAPSRGLVVETQYF.

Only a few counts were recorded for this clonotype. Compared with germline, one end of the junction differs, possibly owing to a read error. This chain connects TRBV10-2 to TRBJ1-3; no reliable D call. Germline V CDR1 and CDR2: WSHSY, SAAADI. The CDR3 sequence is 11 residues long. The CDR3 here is CASTSENTIYF. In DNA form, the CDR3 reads TGCGCCAGCACCTCTGAAAACACCATATATTTT.

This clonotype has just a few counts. CDR3 in DNA: TGTGCCAGCAGCCAAGAGCGGCAGGGGGCCACAGATACGCAGTATTTT. It codes for CASSQERQGATDTQYF. The chain carries TRBV3-1 and TRBJ2-3; the match to TRBD1 covers 8 bases. Germline trimming cut 0 bases from V and 2 bases from J; bases unmatched to any gene: 4. Germline V CDR1 and CDR2: LGHDT, YNNKEL (reference sequence). The CDR3 runs to 16 residues.

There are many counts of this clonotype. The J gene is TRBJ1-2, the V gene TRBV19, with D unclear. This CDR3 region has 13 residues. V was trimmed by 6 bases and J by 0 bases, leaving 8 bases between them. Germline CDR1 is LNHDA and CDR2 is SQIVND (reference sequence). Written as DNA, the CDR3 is TGTGCCAGTAGGCGGGCAGCTAACTATGGCTACACCTTC. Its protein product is CASRRAANYGYTF.

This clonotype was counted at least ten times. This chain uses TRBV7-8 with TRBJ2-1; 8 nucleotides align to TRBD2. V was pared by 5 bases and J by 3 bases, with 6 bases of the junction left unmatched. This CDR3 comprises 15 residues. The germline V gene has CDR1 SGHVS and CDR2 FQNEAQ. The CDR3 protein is CASSQSGSNYNEQFF. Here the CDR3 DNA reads TGTGCCAGCAGCCAAAGCGGGAGTAACTACAATGAGCAGTTCTTC.

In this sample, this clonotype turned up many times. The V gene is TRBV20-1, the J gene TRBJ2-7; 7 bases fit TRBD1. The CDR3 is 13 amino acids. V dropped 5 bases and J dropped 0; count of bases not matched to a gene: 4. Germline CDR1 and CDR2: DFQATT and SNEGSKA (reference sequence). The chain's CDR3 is CSASTGSSYEQYV. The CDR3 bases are TGCAGTGCTTCGACAGGGAGCTCCTACGAGCAGTACGTC.

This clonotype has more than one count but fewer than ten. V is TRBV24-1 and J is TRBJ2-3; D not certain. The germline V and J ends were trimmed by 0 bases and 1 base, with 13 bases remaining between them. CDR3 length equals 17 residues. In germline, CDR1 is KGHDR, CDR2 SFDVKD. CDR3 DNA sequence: TGTGCCACCAGTGATTTGGGCGATACCGACCGCACAGATACGCAGTATTTT. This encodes CATSDLGDTDRTDTQYF.

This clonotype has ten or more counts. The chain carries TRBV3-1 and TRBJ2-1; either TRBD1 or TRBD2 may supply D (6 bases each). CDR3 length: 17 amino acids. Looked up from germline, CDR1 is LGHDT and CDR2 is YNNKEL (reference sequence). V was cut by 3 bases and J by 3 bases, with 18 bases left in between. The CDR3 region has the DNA TGTGCCAGCAGCCACGGGGGCGGGACCCCCTACTACAATGAGCAGTTCTTC. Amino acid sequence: CASSHGGGTPYYNEQFF.

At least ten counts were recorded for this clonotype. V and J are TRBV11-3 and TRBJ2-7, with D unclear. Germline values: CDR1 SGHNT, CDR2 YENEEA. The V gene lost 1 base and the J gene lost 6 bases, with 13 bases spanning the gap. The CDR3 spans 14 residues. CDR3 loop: CASSLALPGTEQYV. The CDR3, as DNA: TGTGCCAGCAGCTTAGCCCTCCCGGGCACCGAGCAGTACGTC.

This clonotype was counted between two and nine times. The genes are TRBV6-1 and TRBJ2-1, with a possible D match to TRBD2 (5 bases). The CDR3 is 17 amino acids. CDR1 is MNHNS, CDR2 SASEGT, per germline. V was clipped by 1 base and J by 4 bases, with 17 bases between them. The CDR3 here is CASSEGRQSWRYNEQFF. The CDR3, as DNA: TGTGCCAGCAGTGAAGGCCGGCAGAGCTGGAGGTACAATGAGCAGTTCTTC.

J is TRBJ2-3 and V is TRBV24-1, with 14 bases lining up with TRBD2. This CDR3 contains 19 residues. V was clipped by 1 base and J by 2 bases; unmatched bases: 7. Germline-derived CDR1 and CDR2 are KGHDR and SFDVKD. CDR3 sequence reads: CATSDFGGLAGDYTDTQYF. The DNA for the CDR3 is TGTGCCACCAGTGATTTCGGGGGACTAGCGGGAGACTACACAGATACGCAGTATTTT.

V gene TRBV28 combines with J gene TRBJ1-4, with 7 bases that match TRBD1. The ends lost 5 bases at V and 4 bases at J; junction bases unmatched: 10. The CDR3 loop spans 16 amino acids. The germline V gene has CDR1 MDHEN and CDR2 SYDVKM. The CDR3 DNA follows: TGTGCCAGCAGTACACTAGAGGGGGCCGTTAATGAAAAACTGTTTTTT. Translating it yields CASSTLEGAVNEKLFF. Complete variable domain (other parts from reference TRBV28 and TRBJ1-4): DVKVTQSSRYLVKRTGEKVFLECVQDMDHENMFWYRQDPGLGLRLIYFSYDVKMKEKGDIPEGYSVSREKKERFSLILESASTNQTSMYLCASSTLEGAVNEKLFFGSGTQLSVL.

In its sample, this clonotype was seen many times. This CDR3 is CASSHTPGQGFNQPQHF. CDR3 sequence (DNA): TGTGCCAGCAGCCACACTCCGGGACAGGGCTTCAATCAGCCCCAGCATTTT. The V call is TRBV3-1, the J call TRBJ1-5, with 9 bases matching TRBD1. The CDR3 is 17 residues long. The germline gives CDR1 LGHDT, CDR2 YNNKEL (reference sequence). The V segment lost 3 bases and the J segment 3 bases; nucleotides outside the gene matches: 9.

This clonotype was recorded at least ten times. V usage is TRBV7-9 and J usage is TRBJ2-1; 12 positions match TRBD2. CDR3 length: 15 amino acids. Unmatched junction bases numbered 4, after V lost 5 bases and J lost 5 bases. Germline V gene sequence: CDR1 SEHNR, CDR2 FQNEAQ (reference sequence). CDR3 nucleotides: TGTGCCAGCAGCCTTACTAGCGGGAGGAACAATGAGCAGTTCTTC. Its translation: CASSLTSGRNNEQFF.

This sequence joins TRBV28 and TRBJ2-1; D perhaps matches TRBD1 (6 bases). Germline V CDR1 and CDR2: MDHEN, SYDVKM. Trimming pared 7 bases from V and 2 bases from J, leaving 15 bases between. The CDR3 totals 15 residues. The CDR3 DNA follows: TGTGCCAGCAATGGGAGATCAGGGGCCTACAATGAGCAGTTCTTC. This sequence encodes CASNGRSGAYNEQFF.

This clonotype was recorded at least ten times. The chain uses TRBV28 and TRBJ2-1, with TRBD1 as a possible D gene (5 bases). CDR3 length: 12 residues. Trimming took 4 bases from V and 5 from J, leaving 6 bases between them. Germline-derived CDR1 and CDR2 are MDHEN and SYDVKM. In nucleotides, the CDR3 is TGTGCCAGCAGTTGGGGCCACAATGAGCAGTTCTTC. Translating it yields CASSWGHNEQFF.

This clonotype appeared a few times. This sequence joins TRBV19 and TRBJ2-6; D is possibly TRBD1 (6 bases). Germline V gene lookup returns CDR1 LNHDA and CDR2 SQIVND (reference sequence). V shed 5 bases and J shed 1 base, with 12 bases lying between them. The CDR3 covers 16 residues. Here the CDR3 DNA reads TGTGCCAGTAGTCCCGGACAGATTTCTGGGGCCAACGTCCTGACTTTC. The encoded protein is CASSPGQISGANVLTF. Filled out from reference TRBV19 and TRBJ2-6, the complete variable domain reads DGGITQSPKYLFRKEGQNVTLSCEQNLNHDAMYWYRQDPGQGLRLIYYSQIVNDFQKGDIAEGYSVSREKKESFPLTVTSAQKNPTAFYLCASSPGQISGANVLTFGAGSRLTVL.

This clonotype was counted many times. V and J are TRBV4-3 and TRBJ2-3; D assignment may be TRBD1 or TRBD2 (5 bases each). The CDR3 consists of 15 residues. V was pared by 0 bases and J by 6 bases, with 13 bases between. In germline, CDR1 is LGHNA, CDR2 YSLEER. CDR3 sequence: CASSQDYGGGDTQYF. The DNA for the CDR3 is TGCGCCAGCAGCCAAGATTATGGGGGTGGCGATACGCAGTATTTT.

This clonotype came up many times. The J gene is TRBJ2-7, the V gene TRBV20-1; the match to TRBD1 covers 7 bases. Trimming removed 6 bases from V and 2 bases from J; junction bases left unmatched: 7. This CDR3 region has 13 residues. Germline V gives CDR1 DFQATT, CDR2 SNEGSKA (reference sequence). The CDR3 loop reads CSAPKQGTYEQYF. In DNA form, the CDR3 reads TGCAGTGCCCCCAAACAGGGGACCTACGAGCAGTACTTC.

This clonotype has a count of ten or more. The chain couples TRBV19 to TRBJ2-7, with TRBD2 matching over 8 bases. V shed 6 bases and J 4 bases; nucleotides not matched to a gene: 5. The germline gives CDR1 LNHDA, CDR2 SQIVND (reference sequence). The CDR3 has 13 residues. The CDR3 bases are TGTGCCAGTAGGGTCAGCGGGGGATACGAGCAGTACTTC. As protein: CASRVSGGYEQYF.

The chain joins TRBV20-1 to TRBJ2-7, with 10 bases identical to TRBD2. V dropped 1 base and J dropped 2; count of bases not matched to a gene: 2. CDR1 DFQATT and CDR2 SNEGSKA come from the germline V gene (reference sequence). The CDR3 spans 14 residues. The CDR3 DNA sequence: TGCAGTGCTAGAGGAGCGGGAGGGCCCTACGAGCAGTACTTC. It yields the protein CSARGAGGPYEQYF.

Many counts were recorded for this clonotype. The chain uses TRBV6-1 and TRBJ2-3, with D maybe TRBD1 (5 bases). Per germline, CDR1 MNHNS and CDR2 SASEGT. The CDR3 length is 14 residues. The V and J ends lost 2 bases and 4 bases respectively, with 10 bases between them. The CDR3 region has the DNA TGTGCCAGCAGTGAACAAGGGGTTCCAGATACGCAGTATTTT. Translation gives CASSEQGVPDTQYF.

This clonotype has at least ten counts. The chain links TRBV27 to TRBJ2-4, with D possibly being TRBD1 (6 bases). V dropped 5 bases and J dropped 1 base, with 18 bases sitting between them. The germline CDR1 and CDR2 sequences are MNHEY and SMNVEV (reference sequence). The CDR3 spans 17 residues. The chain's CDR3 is CASSALRSTGAKNIQYF. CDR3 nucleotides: TGTGCCAGCAGTGCCCTCCGCTCAACAGGGGCCAAAAACATTCAGTACTTC.

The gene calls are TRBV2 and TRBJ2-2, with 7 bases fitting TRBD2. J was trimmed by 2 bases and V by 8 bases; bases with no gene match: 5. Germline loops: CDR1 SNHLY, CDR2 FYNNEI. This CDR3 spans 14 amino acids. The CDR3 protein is CASSRAGNTGELFF. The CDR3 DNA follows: TGTGCCAGCTCACGAGCGGGAAACACCGGGGAGCTGTTTTTT.

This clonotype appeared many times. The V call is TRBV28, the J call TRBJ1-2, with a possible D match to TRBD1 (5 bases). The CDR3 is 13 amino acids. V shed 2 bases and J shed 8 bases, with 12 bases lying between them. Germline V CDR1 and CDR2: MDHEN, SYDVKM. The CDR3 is CASSLTGGRGYTF. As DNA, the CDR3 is TGTGCCAGCAGTTTAACGGGGGGTCGCGGCTACACCTTC.

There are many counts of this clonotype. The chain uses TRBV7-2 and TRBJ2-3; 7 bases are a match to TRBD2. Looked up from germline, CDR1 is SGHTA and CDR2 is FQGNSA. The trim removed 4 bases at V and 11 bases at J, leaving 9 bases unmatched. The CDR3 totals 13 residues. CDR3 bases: TGTGCCAGCAGCTATTCCGGGGGGAGGGAGCAGTATTTT. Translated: CASSYSGGREQYF.

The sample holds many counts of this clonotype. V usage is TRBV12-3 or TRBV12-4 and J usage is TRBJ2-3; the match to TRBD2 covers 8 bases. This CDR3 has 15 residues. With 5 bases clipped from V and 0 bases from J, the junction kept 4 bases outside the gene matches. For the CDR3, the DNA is TGTGCCAGCAGTGATAGCGGGAAAAGCACAGATACGCAGTATTTT. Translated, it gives CASSDSGKSTDTQYF.

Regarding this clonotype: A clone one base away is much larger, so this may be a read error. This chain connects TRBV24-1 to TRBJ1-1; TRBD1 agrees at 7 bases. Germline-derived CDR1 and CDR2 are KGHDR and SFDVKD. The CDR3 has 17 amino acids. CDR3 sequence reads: CTTSDHPSTGAGTEAFF. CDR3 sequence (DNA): TGTACCACCAGTGACCATCCCTCTACAGGGGCCGGCACTGAAGCTTTCTTT.

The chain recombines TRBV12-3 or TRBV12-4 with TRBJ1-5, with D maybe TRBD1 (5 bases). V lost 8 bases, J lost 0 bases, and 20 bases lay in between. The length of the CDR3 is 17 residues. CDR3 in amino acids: CASDNSGARYSNQPQHF. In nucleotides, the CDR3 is TGTGCCAGCGACAATTCCGGGGCAAGATATAGCAATCAGCCCCAGCATTTT.

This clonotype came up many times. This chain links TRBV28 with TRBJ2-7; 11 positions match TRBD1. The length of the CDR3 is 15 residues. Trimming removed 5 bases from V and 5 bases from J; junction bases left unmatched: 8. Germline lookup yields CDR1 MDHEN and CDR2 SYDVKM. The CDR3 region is CASSVGTGGGDEQYV. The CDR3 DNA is TGTGCCAGCAGTGTCGGGACAGGGGGAGGTGACGAGCAGTACGTC.